The 5 T cell receptor beta chains presented below share a single source sample, sequenced in a study of T cell repertoires in cytomegalovirus infection. MiXCR was run by TCRdb on the reads, yielding one entry per CDR3 protein. In the table there are some 680,000 distinct CDR3 sequences, 35% to 40% of which are singletons. The sequencing input was PBMCs. These receptors all stem from a human donor in good health (CMV status not recorded). Some clones in this sample may be carry-over from other donors' samples.

This clonotype has a handful of counts. One end of the junction is discordant with germline, which a read error may explain. The chain uses TRBV7-7 and TRBJ2-1; D assignment may be TRBD1 or TRBD2 (5 bases each). CDR1 and CDR2 from the germline V gene are SSHAT and FNYEAQ (reference sequence). The CDR3 is 13 amino acids. The CDR3 sequence is CASSPDGANEQFF. The CDR3 region has the DNA TGTGCTAGCAGCCCCGACGGGGCGAATGAGCAGTTCTTC.

The chain joins TRBV6-6 to TRBJ1-5; TRBD1 is a possible D gene (5 bases). The CDR3 spans 12 residues. The V gene lost 7 bases and the J gene lost 7 bases, with 11 bases spanning the gap. Germline loops: CDR1 MNHNY, CDR2 SVGAGI (reference sequence). The CDR3 DNA is TGTGCCAGCAACGATTGGGGGCAGCCCCAGCATTTT. Its protein is CASNDWGQPQHF.

The CDR3 sequence is CASSQDEGFYEQYF. The CDR3 region has the DNA TGTGCCAGCAGCCAAGATGAGGGTTTCTACGAGCAGTACTTC. The gene calls are TRBV14 and TRBJ2-7; D is perhaps TRBD2 (5 bases). Trimming shortened V by 0 bases and J by 3 bases, and 9 bases separated the two germline ends. The CDR3 totals 14 residues. Looked up from germline, CDR1 is SGHDN and CDR2 is FVKESK.

The V call is TRBV6-1, the J call TRBJ1-5; tentative D call: TRBD1 (6 bases). Germline V gene sequence: CDR1 MNHNS, CDR2 SASEGT. Trimming removed 6 bases from V and 0 bases from J, with 24 bases in between. The CDR3 is 19 amino acids. The CDR3 loop reads CASSVGAGTHRDSNQPQHF. The CDR3 coding sequence is TGTGCCAGCAGCGTGGGCGCCGGAACCCACAGGGATAGCAATCAGCCCCAGCATTTT.

This clonotype showed up many times. V is TRBV7-6 and J is TRBJ2-3; no reliable D call. Germline CDR1 SGHVS, CDR2 FNYEAQ. The CDR3 is 15 amino acids. V lost 1 base and J 0 bases, leaving 8 bases between the germline ends. CDR3 sequence (DNA): TGTGCCAGCAGCTTAGAGGTGGGGAGCACAGATACGCAGTATTTT. Translated: CASSLEVGSTDTQYF.